Presented here are 17 T cell receptor beta chains from one specimen sequenced in a study of T cells after yellow fever vaccination. TCRdb re-called the 5' RACE reads through MiXCR, storing one row per CDR3 protein. This table has more than 90,000 distinct CDR3 sequences, more than 5.5% appearing once. The sample here was CD4+ T cells sorted from PBMCs, taken about 49 days after the first yellow fever vaccination. The receptor source for this set is a young man who received the YFV17D yellow fever vaccine.

Ten or more counts support this clonotype. One end of the junction fails to match germline, which may point to a read error. V usage is TRBV12-3 or TRBV12-4 and J usage is TRBJ1-5; TRBD1 matches 8 bases. The CDR3 is 15 residues long. CDR3 bases: TGTGCCAGCAGATTAGGACAGGGCATCAATCAGCCCCAGCATTTT. This encodes CASRLGQGINQPQHF.

This clonotype was seen at least ten times. The V and J genes are TRBV18 and TRBJ2-7; 9 positions agree with TRBD1. The germline V gene encodes CDR1 KGHSH and CDR2 LQKENI. V lost 2 bases to trimming and J lost 6 bases; unmatched junction nucleotides: 5. The CDR3 loop spans 14 amino acids. The CDR3 bases are TGTGCCAGCTCACCAAGGACAGGGGATGCCGAGCAGTACTTC. Its protein is CASSPRTGDAEQYF. The whole variable domain, remainder taken from reference TRBV18 and TRBJ2-7, is NAGVMQNPRHLVRRRGQEARLRCSPMKGHSHVYWYRQLPEEGLKFMVYLQKENIIDESGMPKERFSAEFPKEGPSILRIQQVVRGDSAAYFCASSPRTGDAEQYFGPGTRLTVT.

Many counts were recorded for this clonotype. The gene calls are TRBV24-1 and TRBJ2-5; no definite D call. Germline-derived CDR1 and CDR2 are KGHDR and SFDVKD. V lost 4 bases and J 0 bases, leaving 8 bases between the germline ends. The CDR3 loop spans 14 amino acids. CDR3 DNA sequence: TGTGCCACCAGTGAAAGAAGAGACCAAGAGACCCAGTACTTC. Amino acids: CATSERRDQETQYF.

This clonotype was counted ten times or more. J is TRBJ2-3 and V is TRBV27; unclear D gene. The length of the CDR3 is 11 residues. The V gene's germline CDR1 is MNHEY and CDR2 SMNVEV (reference sequence). Trimming cost V 3 bases and J 7 bases, with 5 bases left between them. The CDR3 DNA reads TGTGCCAGCAGTTTGGGCAATACGCAGTATTTT. It specifies CASSLGNTQYF.

This clonotype occurred many times. The V call is TRBV20-1, the J call TRBJ1-5, with TRBD1 identical over 7 bases. The CDR3 totals 14 residues. V lost 3 bases and J lost 6; bases outside the gene matches: 8. Germline V gene lookup returns CDR1 DFQATT and CDR2 SNEGSKA (reference sequence). The CDR3 here is CSASKGGVGQPQHF. CDR3 bases: TGCAGTGCTAGTAAAGGGGGCGTCGGTCAGCCCCAGCATTTT.

This clonotype was seen many times. J is TRBJ2-2 and V is TRBV7-2; TRBD2 aligns across 9 bases. The junction had 5 bases not matched to a gene; V was cut back by 1 base and J by 14 bases. The CDR3 runs to 13 residues. CDR1 and CDR2 (germline): SGHTA, FQGNSA. The CDR3, as DNA: TGTGCCAGCAGCTTAGGGCGGGGGGGACGTCTGTTTTTT. This sequence encodes CASSLGRGGRLFF.

This clonotype was counted only a few times. The rearrangement joins TRBV5-1 to TRBJ2-5; D possibly uses TRBD1 or TRBD2 (5 bases each). This CDR3 has 13 residues. The germline V and J ends were trimmed by 4 bases and 4 bases, with 11 bases remaining between them. CDR1 and CDR2 (germline): SGHRS, YFSETQ. DNA of the CDR3: TGCGCCAGCAGCAGGGGCGCGGGAGAGACCCAGTACTTC. This encodes CASSRGAGETQYF.

CDR3 region: CASRAYEQYF. CDR3 bases: TGTGCTTCCCGGGCCTACGAGCAGTACTTC. The chain combines TRBV2 with TRBJ2-7, with unresolved D. The V gene's germline CDR1 is SNHLY and CDR2 FYNNEI. The CDR3 sequence is 10 residues long.

This clonotype was counted at least ten times. The rearrangement joins TRBV28 to TRBJ2-3; D may be TRBD2 (6 bases). Germline CDR1 reads MDHEN; CDR2 reads SYDVKM. The CDR3 totals 16 residues. Trimming cost V 0 bases and J 0 bases, with 10 bases left between them. DNA for the CDR3: TGTGCCAGCAGTTTATGGCGGACTACTAGCACAGATACGCAGTATTTT. As protein: CASSLWRTTSTDTQYF.

This clonotype was seen ten or more times. One junction end does not reproduce the germline sequence, and a read error may be involved. This chain joins TRBV5-1 and TRBJ1-1; the D gene is possibly TRBD1 (6 bases). The length of the CDR3 is 14 residues. Germline V gene data show CDR1 as SGHRS and CDR2 as YFSETQ. CDR3 in amino acids: CASSLEQGWTDAFF. DNA of the CDR3: TGCGCCAGCAGCCTGGAACAGGGTTGGACTGATGCTTTCTTT.

In nucleotides, the CDR3 is TGCGCCAGCAGTCAACGGGGTTCGTTCAGGTTTTGCAATCAGCCCCAGCATTTT. It specifies CASSQRGSFRFCNQPQHF. This chain uses TRBV23-1 with TRBJ1-5; D not certain. TRBV23-1 is placed among ORFs of uncertain function. Trimming pared 2 bases from V and 2 bases from J, leaving 19 bases between. CDR3 size: 18 residues.

Ten or more counts support this clonotype. This chain uses TRBV29-1 with TRBJ2-3; a weak D match, TRBD2 (6 bases). CDR1 and CDR2 (germline): SQVTM, ANQGSEA. Between the trimmed V and J ends, which lost 5 bases and 2 bases, there was a span of 14 bases. The CDR3 loop spans 14 amino acids. The CDR3 region has the DNA TGCAGCGTTTACAAATGGGACTCCACAGATACGCAGTATTTT. Its protein is CSVYKWDSTDTQYF.

The sample holds a few counts of this clonotype. This rearrangement joins TRBV7-3 to TRBJ2-3; TRBD1 matches 7 bases. The CDR3 is 13 amino acids. Germline lookup yields CDR1 SGHTA and CDR2 FQGTGA. J gave up 2 bases and V 6 bases, and 2 bases lay outside the gene matches. CDR3 bases: TGTGCCAGCAGTACAGGGGTCACAGATACGCAGTATTTT. Residues: CASSTGVTDTQYF.

This clonotype occurred once. A read error is possible here, since a much larger clone lies one base away. The genes are TRBV4-1 and TRBJ2-3; the D gene is possibly TRBD2 (5 bases). V was cut by 1 base and J by 4 bases, with 12 bases left in between. The CDR3 is 15 residues long. Per the germline V gene, CDR1 is MGHRA and CDR2 is YSYEKL. CDR3 DNA: TGCGCCAGCAGCCAAGTCGGGGTGTCGGCAGATACGCAGTATTTT. The encoded protein is CASSQVGVSADTQYF.

Worth noting for this clonotype: Just one base apart from a much larger clone, this may be a read error. The V and J genes are TRBV20-1 and TRBJ1-5; TRBD1 aligns across 9 bases. Germline values: CDR1 DFQATT, CDR2 SNEGSKA (reference sequence). There are 19 residues in the CDR3. V was pared by 3 bases and J by 6 bases, with 21 bases of the junction left unmatched. Here the CDR3 DNA reads TGCAGTGCTAGGAAGTTCGGGACAGGGTGGTCCAGAGGAGGTCAGCCCCAGCATTTT. Protein: CSARKFGTGWSRGGQPQHF.

This clonotype has a count of ten or more. The chain links TRBV4-2 to TRBJ2-5; D is undetermined. Germline values: CDR1 LGHNA, CDR2 YNFKEQ. The CDR3 has 15 amino acids. The ends were cut back, 1 base at V and 0 bases at J, with 9 bases in the middle. The chain's CDR3 is CASSQASGYQETQYF. In DNA, the CDR3 is TGTGCCAGCAGCCAAGCGTCCGGGTACCAAGAGACCCAGTACTTC.

About this clonotype itself: One end of the junction fails to match germline, which may point to a read error. V is TRBV7-2 and J is TRBJ1-1; D not resolved. The CDR3 is 14 amino acids. The V gene's germline CDR1 is SGHTA and CDR2 FQGNSA. CDR3 residues: CASSTDKTYTVAFF. The CDR3 bases are TGTGCCAGCAGCACCGACAAGACCTACACTGTAGCTTTCTTT. The variable domain in full, completed from reference TRBV7-2 and TRBJ1-1, reads GAGVSQSPSNKVTEKGKDVELRCDPISGHTALYWYRQSLGQGLEFLIYFQGNSAPDKSGLPSDRFSAERTGGSVSTLTIQRTQQEDSAVYLCASSTDKTYTVAFFGQGTRLTVV.